Included here is one T cell receptor (beta chain) sequence, with context. Its antigen is undetermined. These data are taken from a study of T cells after yellow fever vaccination. Study overall: Low-cell-number fractions underwent preparation using SMART-Seq v4 Ultra Low Input. Study conclusions and caveats: Detected again after the booster were most primary-vaccination clones, at 95% to 97% CD4 and nearly 90% CD8.

Germline CDR1 LNHNV, CDR2 YYDKDF (reference sequence). The CDR3 covers 15 residues. Deletions cut 1 base from V and 7 bases from J, with 13 bases between. One entry per CDR3 protein, called by TCRdb with MiXCR from the 5' RACE reads. This table holds about 340,000 distinct CDR3 sequences, 12% found once. Sequencing used CD4+ T cells sorted from PBMCs, obtained 15 days after the yellow fever booster vaccination. This receptor was obtained from a young man who received the YFV17D yellow fever vaccine. The V and J genes are TRBV15 and TRBJ2-2; a possible D gene is TRBD2 (5 bases). As DNA, the CDR3 is TGTGCCACCAGCAGAGCGGGGAGTCTTATCGGGGAGCTGTTTTTT. Protein product: CATSRAGSLIGELFF.